A single sample is the source of the 14 T cell receptor beta chains below, sequenced in a study of blood T cell repertoires in COVID-19 (dated by TCRdb to about 2020). The library was made by the immunoSEQ multiplex PCR assay. Sourced from immuneACCESS, this table was stored by TCRdb with only in-frame sequences that have V and J called. A share of the clones is absent; for the studies checked, an unresolved V gene accounts for under half, and the remainder has no known explanation. A total of some 200,000 clones appear in this sample, around 85% of them only once. The leading ten clones occupy 2.2% of the sample. Sequencing used peripheral blood. These receptors all stem from a woman between 50 and 59 years old with acute or convalescent COVID-19.

The rearrangement uses TRBV5-1 and TRBJ1-1, with TRBD1 as a possible D gene (5 bases). In germline, CDR1 is SGHRS, CDR2 YFSETQ. This CDR3 is built from 15 residues. V was shortened by 1 base and J by 1 base, with 11 bases between the two germline ends. The CDR3 loop reads CASSLKGTGNTEAFF. The CDR3 DNA reads TGCGCCAGCAGCTTGAAAGGTACAGGGAACACTGAAGCTTTCTTT.

The rearrangement uses TRBV5-6 and TRBJ1-1; D call uncertain. Germline CDR1 SGHDT, CDR2 YYEEEE. V lost 2 bases and J lost 2, with 7 bases in between. This CDR3 spans 13 amino acids. The CDR3, as DNA: TGTGCCAGCAGCTTAGCACCTAACACTGAAGCTTTCTTT. It translates to CASSLAPNTEAFF.

This chain joins TRBV7-2 and TRBJ1-4; TRBD1 is a possible D gene (5 bases). Trimming shortened V by 4 bases and J by 13 bases, and 13 bases separated the two germline ends. The CDR3 length is 12 residues. Germline assignment: CDR1 SGHTA and CDR2 FQGNSA. In DNA form, the CDR3 reads TGTGCCAGCAGCTGGGAGGCAGGGAGACTGTTTTTT. This gives the protein CASSWEAGRLFF.

V gene TRBV7-2 combines with J gene TRBJ2-1; D uncertain. From germline, CDR1 is SGHTA and CDR2 FQGNSA. The germline V and J ends were trimmed by 2 bases and 0 bases, with 14 bases remaining between them. This CDR3 contains 17 residues. The CDR3 reads CASSLLQRLSSYNEQFF. CDR3 coding DNA: TGTGCCAGCAGCTTATTGCAGCGTCTGAGCTCCTACAATGAGCAGTTCTTC.

This clone was recorded once. J is TRBJ1-4 and V is TRBV5-1, with TRBD1 as a possible D gene (6 bases). The CDR3 has 16 amino acids. Germline V gives CDR1 SGHRS, CDR2 YFSETQ. V was cut by 4 bases and J by 7 bases, with 20 bases left in between. CDR3 protein: CASSIEGGRYSEKLFF. CDR3 in DNA: TGCGCCAGCAGCATTGAGGGGGGGCGTTACTCTGAAAAACTGTTTTTT. The full variable domain, rest sourced from reference TRBV5-1 and TRBJ1-4, is KAGVTQTPRYLIKTRGQQVTLSCSPISGHRSVSWYQQTPGQGLQFLFEYFSETQRNKGNFPGRFSGRQFSNSRSEMNVSTLELGDSALYLCASSIEGGRYSEKLFFGSGTQLSVL.

V usage is TRBV5-5 and J usage is TRBJ1-4; 8 bases are shared with TRBD1. Germline loops: CDR1 SGHKS, CDR2 YYEKEE (reference sequence). The CDR3 length is 15 residues. With 4 bases clipped from V and 8 bases from J, the junction kept 10 bases outside the gene matches. The CDR3 nucleotides are TGTGCCAGCAGCAGGACCGGACAGGGAAGGGAAAAACTGTTTTTT. Its translation: CASSRTGQGREKLFF.

This clone was counted once. The V and J genes are TRBV18 and TRBJ2-7; 8 nucleotides agree with TRBD2. There are 14 residues in the CDR3. Germline assignment: CDR1 KGHSH and CDR2 LQKENI. J gave up 6 bases and V 5 bases, and 9 bases lay outside the gene matches. The CDR3 protein is CASSFTGTSGEQYF. The DNA for the CDR3 is TGTGCCAGCTCATTCACCGGGACTAGTGGCGAGCAGTACTTC. The variable domain in full, completed from reference TRBV18 and TRBJ2-7, reads NAGVMQNPRHLVRRRGQEARLRCSPMKGHSHVYWYRQLPEEGLKFMVYLQKENIIDESGMPKERFSAEFPKEGPSILRIQQVVRGDSAAYFCASSFTGTSGEQYFGPGTRLTVT.

This chain uses TRBV5-4 with TRBJ1-2; 10 bases map to TRBD1. CDR1 SGHNT and CDR2 YYREEE come from the germline V gene (reference sequence). The CDR3 consists of 13 residues. V trimming: 4 bases; J trimming: 8 bases; junction bases outside the gene matches: 5. CDR3 nucleotides: TGTGCCAGCAGCACGACAGGGGGCAGCGGCTACACCTTC. This encodes CASSTTGGSGYTF.

The chain employs TRBV11-2 and TRBJ2-1, with TRBD1 identical over 9 bases. Germline trimming cut 5 bases from V and 0 bases from J; bases unmatched to any gene: 11. Germline-derived CDR1 and CDR2 are SGHAT and FQNNGV. This CDR3 region has 18 residues. Written as DNA, the CDR3 is TGTGCCAGCAGCCGAGCGGGACAGGGAAGCATCTCCTACAATGAGCAGTTCTTC. Translating gives CASSRAGQGSISYNEQFF.

This clone was recorded once. The chain carries TRBV5-1 and TRBJ2-7, with 10 nucleotides matching TRBD1. V trimming: 4 bases; J trimming: 6 bases; junction bases outside the gene matches: 1. The germline gives CDR1 SGHRS, CDR2 YFSETQ. The CDR3 spans 12 residues. The CDR3 DNA sequence: TGCGCCAGCAGCAGGACAGGGGGCGAGCAGTACTTC. Its protein product is CASSRTGGEQYF.

The count of this clone is one. The rearrangement links TRBV23-1 to TRBJ2-7; the match to TRBD2 covers 8 bases. TRBV23-1 is designated an ORF whose function remains uncertain. V gave up 4 bases and J gave up 0 bases; unmatched junction bases: 5. CDR3 length: 15 residues. The CDR3: CASSPKRESSYEQYF. The CDR3 bases are TGCGCCAGCAGTCCAAAGCGGGAGTCCTCCTACGAGCAGTACTTC.

The rearrangement uses TRBV5-1 and TRBJ1-1; a weak D match, TRBD1 (6 bases). This CDR3 has 14 residues. Trimming removed 4 bases from V and 0 bases from J, with 10 bases in between. Germline V gives CDR1 SGHRS, CDR2 YFSETQ. Here the CDR3 DNA reads TGCGCCAGCAGCATGCAGGGGATGAACACTGAAGCTTTCTTT. Its protein product is CASSMQGMNTEAFF. The whole variable domain, filled in from reference TRBV5-1 and TRBJ1-1, reads KAGVTQTPRYLIKTRGQQVTLSCSPISGHRSVSWYQQTPGQGLQFLFEYFSETQRNKGNFPGRFSGRQFSNSRSEMNVSTLELGDSALYLCASSMQGMNTEAFFGQGTRLTVV.

This clone showed up just a few times. CDR3 sequence: CASSREGESEAFF. CDR3 DNA: TGCGCCAGCAGTCGCGAAGGGGAATCTGAAGCTTTCTTT. The rearrangement joins TRBV23-1 to TRBJ1-1; TRBD1 might be the D (5 bases). TRBV23-1 is an ORF, with its function uncertain. The CDR3 spans 13 residues. V gave up 4 bases and J gave up 6 bases, with 12 bases separating them.

The rearrangement uses TRBV4-1 and TRBJ1-1, with 9 bases aligning to TRBD1. The CDR3 runs 15 residues. Germline V gene data show CDR1 as MGHRA and CDR2 as YSYEKL. J gave up 9 bases and V 0 bases, and 8 bases lay outside the gene matches. The CDR3 sequence is CASSQETDRGLKAFF. CDR3 bases: TGCGCCAGCAGCCAAGAAACCGACAGGGGGTTGAAAGCTTTCTTT.